The entry that follows covers one TCR beta chain sequence. Noted time point: newly diagnosed GD, antithyroid drugs for less than 3 months. PBMC RNA served as the TCR library source. Investigators prepared the TCR beta libraries by applying iRepertoire HTBI primers and Arm-PCR of CDR3 regions. TCRdb re-analysed the multiplex PCR reads in MiXCR, keeping a single row per CDR3 protein. Here the sample spans under 300,000 distinct CDR3 sequences, 20% to 25% being singletons. This sample was taken from a study of regulatory T cells in long-lasting Graves disease. The ends were cut back, 5 bases at V and 4 bases at J, with 24 bases in the middle. Looked up from germline, CDR1 is SGHAT and CDR2 is FQNNGV. The length of the CDR3 is 18 residues.

Sequences were derived from peripheral blood mononuclear cells (PBMCs), sampled at new diagnosis, from a patient treated with antithyroid drugs. The receptor was isolated from a female donor with Graves disease. The V and J genes are TRBV11-2 and TRBJ1-5; no definite D call. The CDR3 spells CASSQDLSLGWRNQPQHF. CDR3 nucleotides: TGTGCCAGCAGCCAAGATCTTTCACTCGGGTGGAGAAATCAGCCCCAGCATTTT.